This T cell receptor (beta chain) was captured in a study of blood T cell repertoires in COVID-19. The wider study: T cells, B-cell-depleted T cells, or PBMCs supplied cDNA or gDNA.

In the study's own analysis: The authors estimated nucleated cell counts from reference gene primer amplification. The table came from immunoSEQ multiplex PCR; TCRdb's copy has only in-frame clones and leaves some out. V and J calls and clone size are as listed in that table; D and trimming were resolved from the DNA. The table lists around 420,000 clones, roughly 90% of them singletons, with 2% to 2.5% in the top ten. Trimming took off 10 bases at V and 7 bases at J, with 11 bases between the two ends. The CDR3 is made up of 11 amino acids. Participant age was roughly 18 to 90 years, and participants resided in about two dozen US areas.

This TCR was recovered from a woman between 40 and 55 years old with acute COVID-19. The V call is TRBV12-3 or TRBV12-4, the J call TRBJ1-5; weak D call: TRBD1 (6 bases). The specimen sequenced was PBMCs or T cells enriched from blood (not recorded which). The chain's CDR3 is CATQGWQPQHF. The CDR3 nucleotides are TGTGCCACCCAGGGGTGGCAGCCCCAGCATTTT.